The present TCR beta chain was sequenced within a study of cytomegalovirus exposure and HLA in healthy donors. Germline CDR1 KGHSH, CDR2 LQKENI. Trimming took 3 bases from V and 2 from J, leaving 7 bases between them. The CDR3 extends over 13 amino acids. PCR was performed using 60 Vbeta and 13 Jbeta primers. Repertoires were generated with immunoSEQ multiplex PCR, while TCRdb's copy carries only in-frame clones and drops some. The table has about 170,000 clones, around four fifths seen once. Regarding this clone: Other DNA sequences from this sample encode an identical CDR3 as well.

The TCR comes from a woman in her forties or fifties in good health and CMV-seropositive. The V gene is TRBV18, the J gene TRBJ1-1; D is possibly TRBD1 (5 bases). The sequenced sample was PBMCs. The CDR3 sequence is CASSPQGNTEAFF. The CDR3 DNA sequence: TGTGCCAGCTCACCCCAGGGCAACACTGAAGCTTTCTTT.